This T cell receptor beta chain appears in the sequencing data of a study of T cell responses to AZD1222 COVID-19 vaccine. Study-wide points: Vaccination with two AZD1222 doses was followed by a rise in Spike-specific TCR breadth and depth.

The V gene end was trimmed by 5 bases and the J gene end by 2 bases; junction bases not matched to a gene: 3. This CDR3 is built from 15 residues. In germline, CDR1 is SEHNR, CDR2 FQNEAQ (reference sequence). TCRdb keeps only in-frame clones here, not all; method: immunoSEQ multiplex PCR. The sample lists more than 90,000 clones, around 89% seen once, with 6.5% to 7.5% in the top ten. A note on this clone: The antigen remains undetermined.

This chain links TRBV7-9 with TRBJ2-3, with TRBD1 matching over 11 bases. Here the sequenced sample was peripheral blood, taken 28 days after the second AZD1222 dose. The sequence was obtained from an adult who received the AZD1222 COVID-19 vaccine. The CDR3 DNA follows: TGTGCCAGCAGCCGGGACAGGGGGTTCACAGATACGCAGTATTTT. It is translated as CASSRDRGFTDTQYF.